A selection of T cell receptor beta chains follows, all from one sample in a study of T cell responses to AZD1222 COVID-19 vaccine. Assay used: immunoSEQ multiplex PCR; TCRdb lists only in-frame clones, some missing. The table records 160,000 or so clones, about 92% of them present only once. The sequences come from peripheral blood, collected on day 0 of MenACWY control vaccination. The receptor set was obtained from an adult in good health. Both conserved end residues are part of each CDR3.

j_gene	v_gene	CDR3aa
TRBJ1-2	TRBV6-5	CASRPHGEGGYTF
TRBJ1-1	TRBV19	CASMRFGGKDQNTEAFF
TRBJ1-1	TRBV3-1/TRBV3-2	CASSQNRMNTEAFF
TRBJ2-7	TRBV6-6	CASRAGGLYEQYF
TRBJ1-5	TRBV7-2	CASSIGSKGQHF
TRBJ2-7	TRBV19	CASSWDSNYEQYF
TRBJ2-1	TRBV4-2	CASSQGSTSYNEQFF
TRBJ2-2	TRBV5-1	CASQSGTGELFF
TRBJ1-1	TRBV25-1	CASSEYAAAEAFF
TRBJ2-1	TRBV12-5	CASGKGDYHNEQFF
TRBJ1-3	TRBV18	CASSPGTAGNTIYF
TRBJ1-5	TRBV19	CASSIVQGVFTQPQHF
TRBJ1-3	TRBV9	CASSSTDSSGNTIYF
TRBJ2-7	TRBV5-6	CASSLFTGGGDEQYF
TRBJ1-1	TRBV9	CASSVSGPSTEAFF
TRBJ2-1	TRBV6-1	CASSESYNEQFF
TRBJ2-1	TRBV7-3	CASSLTGGRISYNEQFF